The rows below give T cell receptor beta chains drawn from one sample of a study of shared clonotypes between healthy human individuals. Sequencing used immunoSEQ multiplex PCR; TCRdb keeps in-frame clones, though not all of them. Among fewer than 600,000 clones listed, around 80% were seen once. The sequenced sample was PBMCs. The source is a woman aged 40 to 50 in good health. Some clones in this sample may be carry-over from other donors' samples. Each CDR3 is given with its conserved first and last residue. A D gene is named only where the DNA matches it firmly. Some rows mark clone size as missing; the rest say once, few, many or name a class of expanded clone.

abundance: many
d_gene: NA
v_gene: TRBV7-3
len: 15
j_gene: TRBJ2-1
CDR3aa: CASSLKLGAVSEQFF
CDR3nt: TGTGCCAGCAGCTTAAAGCTGGGGGCTGTCAGCGAGCAGTTCTTC

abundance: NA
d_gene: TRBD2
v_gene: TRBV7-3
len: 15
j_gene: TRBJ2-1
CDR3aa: CASSFGLVGSNEQFF
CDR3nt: TGTGCCAGCAGCTTCGGACTAGTGGGAAGCAATGAGCAGTTCTTC

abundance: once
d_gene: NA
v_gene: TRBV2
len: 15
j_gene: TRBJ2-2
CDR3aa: CASRKSNPNTGELFF
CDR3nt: TGTGCCAGCAGAAAGTCTAACCCGAACACCGGGGAGCTGTTTTTT

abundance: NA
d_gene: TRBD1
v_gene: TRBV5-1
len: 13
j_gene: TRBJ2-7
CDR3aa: CASSSGQGYEQYF
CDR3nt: TGCGCCAGCAGCTCGGGACAGGGCTACGAGCAGTACTTC

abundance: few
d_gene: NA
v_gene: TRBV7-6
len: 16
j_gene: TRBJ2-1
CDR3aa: CASSSLAGRTYNEQFF
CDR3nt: TGTGCCAGCAGCTCCCTCGCGGGAAGAACCTACAATGAGCAGTTCTTC

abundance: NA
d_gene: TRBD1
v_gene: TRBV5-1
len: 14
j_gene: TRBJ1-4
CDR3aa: CASSPQGTGEKLFF
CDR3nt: TGCGCCAGCAGCCCACAGGGGACTGGTGAAAAACTGTTTTTT

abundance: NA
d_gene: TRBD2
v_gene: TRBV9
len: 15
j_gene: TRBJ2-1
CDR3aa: CASSRTSGVYNEQFF
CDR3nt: TGTGCCAGCAGTCGTACTAGCGGGGTATACAATGAGCAGTTCTTC

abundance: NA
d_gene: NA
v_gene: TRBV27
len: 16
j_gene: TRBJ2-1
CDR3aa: CASSLLARRSYNEQFF
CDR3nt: TGTGCCAGCAGTTTACTTGCCCGTAGGAGCTACAATGAGCAGTTCTTC

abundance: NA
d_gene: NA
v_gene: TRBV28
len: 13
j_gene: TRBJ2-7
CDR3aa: CASTIGDSYEQYF
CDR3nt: TGTGCCAGCACGATAGGCGACTCCTACGAGCAGTACTTC

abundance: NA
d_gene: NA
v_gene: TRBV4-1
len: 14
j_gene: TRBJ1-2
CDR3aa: CASSQEWTDYGYTF
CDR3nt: TGCGCCAGCAGCCAAGAATGGACTGATTATGGCTACACCTTC

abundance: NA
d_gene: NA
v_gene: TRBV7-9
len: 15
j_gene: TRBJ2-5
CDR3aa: CASRGGQGHQETQYF
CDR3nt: TGTGCCAGCAGGGGCGGTCAGGGCCACCAAGAGACCCAGTACTTC

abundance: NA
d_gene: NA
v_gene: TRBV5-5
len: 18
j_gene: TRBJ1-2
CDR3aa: CASRYAGQLYTGGYGYTF
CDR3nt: TGTGCCAGCAGATACGCCGGACAGCTTTATACCGGTGGCTATGGCTACACCTTC

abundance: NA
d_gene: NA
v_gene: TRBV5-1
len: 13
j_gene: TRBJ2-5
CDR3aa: CASTRGVGETQYF
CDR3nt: TGCGCCAGCACCCGCGGGGTGGGGGAGACCCAGTACTTC

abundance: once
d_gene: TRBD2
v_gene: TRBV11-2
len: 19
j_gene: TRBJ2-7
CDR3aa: CASSSRTSGSAPGSYEQYF
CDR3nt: TGTGCCAGCAGCTCAAGGACTAGCGGGAGCGCCCCTGGCTCCTACGAGCAGTACTTC

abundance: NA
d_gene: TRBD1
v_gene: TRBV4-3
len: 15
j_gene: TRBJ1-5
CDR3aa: CASSQGTGGIQPQHF
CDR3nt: TGCGCCAGCAGCCAAGGGACAGGGGGCATCCAGCCCCAGCATTTT

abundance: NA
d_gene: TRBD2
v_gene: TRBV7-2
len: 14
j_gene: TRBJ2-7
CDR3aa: CASSLGLAVYEQYF
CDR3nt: TGTGCCAGCAGCTTAGGACTAGCGGTCTACGAGCAGTACTTC

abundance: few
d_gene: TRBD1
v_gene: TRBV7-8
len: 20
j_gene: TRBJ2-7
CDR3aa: CASSSGQGGREAGAFYEQYF
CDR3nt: TGTGCCAGCAGCTCGGGACAGGGGGGTAGGGAAGCGGGAGCTTTTTACGAGCAGTACTTC

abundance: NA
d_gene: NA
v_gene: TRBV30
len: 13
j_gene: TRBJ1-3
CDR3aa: CAWSVLVGNTIYF
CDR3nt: TGTGCCTGGAGTGTACTCGTAGGAAACACCATATATTTT

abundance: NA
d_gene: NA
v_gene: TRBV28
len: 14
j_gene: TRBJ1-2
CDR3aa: CASSFGTLWLGYTF
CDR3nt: TGTGCCAGCAGTTTCGGTACCCTATGGCTCGGCTACACCTTC

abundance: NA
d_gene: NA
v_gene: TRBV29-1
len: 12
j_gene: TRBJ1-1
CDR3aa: CSVRPGGTEAFF
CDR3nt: TGCAGCGTCAGACCCGGGGGCACTGAAGCTTTCTTT

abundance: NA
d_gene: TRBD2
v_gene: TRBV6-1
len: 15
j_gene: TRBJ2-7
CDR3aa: CASSEGGRGTDEQYF
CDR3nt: TGTGCCAGCAGTGAAGGCGGGAGAGGTACCGACGAGCAGTACTTC

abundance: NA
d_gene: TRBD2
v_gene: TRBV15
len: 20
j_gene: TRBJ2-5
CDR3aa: CATSRDPSLAGGFYGETQYF
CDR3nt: TGTGCCACCAGCAGAGATCCTTCGCTAGCGGGAGGTTTTTATGGAGAGACCCAGTACTTC

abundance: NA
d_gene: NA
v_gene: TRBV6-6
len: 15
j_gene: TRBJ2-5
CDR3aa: CASSPYPDSQETQYF
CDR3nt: TGTGCCAGCAGTCCCTACCCGGACAGCCAAGAGACCCAGTACTTC

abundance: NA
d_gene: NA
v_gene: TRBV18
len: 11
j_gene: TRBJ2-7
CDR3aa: CASSPGREQYF
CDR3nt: TGTGCCAGCTCACCAGGGCGCGAGCAGTACTTC

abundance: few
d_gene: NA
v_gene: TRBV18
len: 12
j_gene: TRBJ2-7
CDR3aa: CASSPQSHEQYF
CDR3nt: TGTGCCAGCTCACCACAGTCCCACGAGCAGTACTTC

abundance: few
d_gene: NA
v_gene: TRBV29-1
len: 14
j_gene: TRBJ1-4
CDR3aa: CSVVDPVVGEKLFF
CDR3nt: TGCAGCGTTGTTGATCCGGTGGTAGGTGAAAAACTGTTTTTT

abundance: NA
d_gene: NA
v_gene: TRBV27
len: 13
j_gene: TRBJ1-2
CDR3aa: CASSFASNYGYTF
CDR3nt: TGTGCCAGCAGTTTCGCCTCCAACTATGGCTACACCTTC

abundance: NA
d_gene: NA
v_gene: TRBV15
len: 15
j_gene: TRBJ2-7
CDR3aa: CATSRTREAAYEQYF
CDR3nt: TGTGCCACCAGCAGAACGAGGGAGGCCGCCTACGAGCAGTACTTC

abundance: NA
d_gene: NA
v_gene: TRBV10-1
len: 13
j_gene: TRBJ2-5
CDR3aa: CASSDLSQETQYF
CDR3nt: TGCGCCAGCAGTGACTTGAGCCAAGAGACCCAGTACTTC

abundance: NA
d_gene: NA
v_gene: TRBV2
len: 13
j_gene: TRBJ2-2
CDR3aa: CASSETNTGELFF
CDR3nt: TGTGCCAGCAGTGAAACGAACACCGGGGAGCTGTTTTTT

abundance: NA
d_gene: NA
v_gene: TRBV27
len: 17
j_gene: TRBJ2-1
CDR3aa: CASSLRLGSSSYNEQFF
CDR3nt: TGTGCCAGCAGTTTACGACTCGGGTCTAGCTCCTACAATGAGCAGTTCTTC

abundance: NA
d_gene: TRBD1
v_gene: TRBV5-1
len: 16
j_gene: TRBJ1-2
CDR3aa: CASSFIGTGENYGYTF
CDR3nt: TGCGCCAGCAGCTTTATAGGGACAGGGGAGAACTATGGCTACACCTTC

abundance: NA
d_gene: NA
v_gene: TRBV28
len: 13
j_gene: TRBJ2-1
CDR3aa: CASSLEGYNEQFF
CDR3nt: TGTGCCAGCAGTTTGGAGGGATACAATGAGCAGTTCTTC

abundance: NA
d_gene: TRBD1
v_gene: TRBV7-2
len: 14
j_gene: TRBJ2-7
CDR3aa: CASSLNRGIYEQYF
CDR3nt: TGTGCCAGCAGCTTAAACAGGGGCATCTACGAGCAGTACTTC

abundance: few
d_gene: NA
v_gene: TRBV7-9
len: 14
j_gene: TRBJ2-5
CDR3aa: CASSSLGGGETQYF
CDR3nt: TGTGCCAGCAGCTCTTTGGGGGGAGGAGAGACCCAGTACTTC

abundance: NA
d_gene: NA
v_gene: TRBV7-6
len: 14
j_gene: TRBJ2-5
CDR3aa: CASSLTGSGETQYF
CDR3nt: TGTGCCAGCAGCTTGACCGGGAGCGGGGAGACCCAGTACTTC

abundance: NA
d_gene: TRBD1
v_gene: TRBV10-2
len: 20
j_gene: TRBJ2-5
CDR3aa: CASSESGRGRDRGFEETQYF
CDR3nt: TGCGCCAGCAGTGAGTCGGGGCGTGGCCGGGACAGGGGCTTTGAAGAGACCCAGTACTTC

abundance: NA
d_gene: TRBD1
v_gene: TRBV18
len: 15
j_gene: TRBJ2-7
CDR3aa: CASSPRTGSTYEQYF
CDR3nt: TGTGCCAGCTCCCCGAGGACAGGGAGTACCTACGAGCAGTACTTC

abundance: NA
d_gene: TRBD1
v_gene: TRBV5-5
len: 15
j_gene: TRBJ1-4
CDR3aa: CASSSSRDSYEKLFF
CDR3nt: TGTGCCAGCAGCTCAAGCCGGGACAGCTATGAAAAACTGTTTTTT

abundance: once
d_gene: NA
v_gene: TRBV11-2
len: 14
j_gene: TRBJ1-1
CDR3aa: CASSLRVGNTEAFF
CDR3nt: TGTGCCAGCAGCTTAAGGGTCGGTAACACTGAAGCTTTCTTT

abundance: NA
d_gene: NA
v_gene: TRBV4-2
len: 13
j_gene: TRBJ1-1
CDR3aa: CASSQAWQTEAFF
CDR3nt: TGTGCCAGCAGCCAAGCTTGGCAGACTGAAGCTTTCTTT

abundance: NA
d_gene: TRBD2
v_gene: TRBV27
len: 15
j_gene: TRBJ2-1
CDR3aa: CASSLSSGRAAEQFF
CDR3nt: TGTGCCAGCAGTTTAAGTAGCGGGAGGGCCGCTGAGCAGTTCTTC

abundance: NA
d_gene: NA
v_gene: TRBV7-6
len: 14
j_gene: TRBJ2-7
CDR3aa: CASSLGLGAEEQYF
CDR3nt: TGTGCCAGCAGCTTAGGTCTGGGGGCGGAAGAGCAGTACTTC

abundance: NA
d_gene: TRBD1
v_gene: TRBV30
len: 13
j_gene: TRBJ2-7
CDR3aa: CAWNPGQGGEQYF
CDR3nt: TGTGCCTGGAACCCGGGACAGGGTGGCGAGCAGTACTTC

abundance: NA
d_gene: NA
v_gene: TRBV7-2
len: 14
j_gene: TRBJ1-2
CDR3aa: CASSIQTGPYGYTF
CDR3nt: TGTGCCAGCAGCATTCAAACAGGGCCCTATGGCTACACCTTC

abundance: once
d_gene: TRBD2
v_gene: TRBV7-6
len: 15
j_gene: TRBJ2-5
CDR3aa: CASSLGLAGVETQYF
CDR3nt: TGTGCCAGCAGCTTAGGGCTAGCGGGAGTAGAGACCCAGTACTTC

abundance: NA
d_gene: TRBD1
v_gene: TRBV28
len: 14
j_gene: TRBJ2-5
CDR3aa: CASRDRGGSETQYF
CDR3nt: TGTGCCAGCAGGGACAGGGGAGGTTCGGAGACCCAGTACTTC

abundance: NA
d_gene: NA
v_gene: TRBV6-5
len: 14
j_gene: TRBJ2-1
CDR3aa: CAAAGRAAYNEQFF
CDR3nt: TGTGCCGCCGCAGGGAGAGCAGCCTACAATGAGCAGTTCTTC

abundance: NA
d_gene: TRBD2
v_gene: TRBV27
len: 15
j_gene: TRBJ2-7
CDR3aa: CASSFRGLADYEQYF
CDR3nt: TGTGCCAGCAGTTTTCGTGGACTAGCGGATTACGAGCAGTACTTC

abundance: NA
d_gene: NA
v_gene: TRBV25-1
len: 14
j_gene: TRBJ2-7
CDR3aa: CASRERTTPYEQYF
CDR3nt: TGTGCCAGTCGGGAGAGGACCACCCCCTACGAGCAGTACTTC

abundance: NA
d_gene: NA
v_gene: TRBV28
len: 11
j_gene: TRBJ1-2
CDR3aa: CASNIMGGYTF
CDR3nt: TGTGCCAGCAACATAATGGGTGGCTACACCTTC

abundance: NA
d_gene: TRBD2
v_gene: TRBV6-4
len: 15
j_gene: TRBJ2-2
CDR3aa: CASSDWRERPGELFF
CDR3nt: TGTGCCAGCAGTGATTGGCGGGAGCGGCCCGGGGAGCTGTTTTTT

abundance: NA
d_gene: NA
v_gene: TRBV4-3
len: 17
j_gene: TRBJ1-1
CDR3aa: CASSQDPPVAVNTEAFF
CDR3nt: TGCGCCAGCAGCCAAGATCCCCCCGTGGCGGTGAACACTGAAGCTTTCTTT

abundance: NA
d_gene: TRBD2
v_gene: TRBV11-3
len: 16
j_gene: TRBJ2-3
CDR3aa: CASSSGLAGAADTQYF
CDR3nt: TGTGCCAGCAGCTCGGGACTAGCGGGAGCGGCAGATACGCAGTATTTT

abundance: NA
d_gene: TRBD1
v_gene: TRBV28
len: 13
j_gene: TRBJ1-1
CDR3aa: CASSPGQGGSTFF
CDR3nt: TGTGCCAGCAGTCCCGGACAGGGGGGTTCTACTTTCTTT